A single T cell receptor (beta chain) is shown here with its context. What it binds is unknown. These data originate in a study of CXCR3-negative and CXCR3-positive naive CD8 T cells. As for the study in general: There were 140 million or so TRB reads altogether, and each library had about 1.5 +/- 0.3 million of them.

Via 5' RACE with UMI labels, TRB cDNA libraries were prepared. Reprocessing the 5' RACE reads, TCRdb reports a single entry for every CDR3 protein and omits DNA. The sample is made up of nearly 90,000 distinct CDR3 sequences, and the top ten hold roughly 0.8% of it. Per germline, CDR1 DFQATT and CDR2 SNEGSKA (reference sequence). The CDR3 is made up of 18 amino acids. CD45RO-CCR7+CD27+CD95- marked naive CD8+ T cells. Study outcomes and limitations: Memory CD8+ cells showed much lower diversity, while both naive subsets displayed comparably high diversity. Comparison of naive cells showed more hydrophobic TRB CDR3s in CXCR3-positive than in CXCR3-negative naive cells. Surface CD5 was comparable between naive subsets; TCR strength was inferred from TRB CDR3 properties.

The chain employs TRBV20-1 and TRBJ2-1; with no DNA, the TCRdb D assignment of TRBD2 cannot be verified. Sequencing was carried out using naive CXCR3+ CD8+ T cells from blood. As to subset: CD45RO-CCR7+CD27+CD95- naive CD8+ T cells expressing CXCR3 (TNR3+). The TCR originated in a human donor in good health. Some clones in this sample may be carry-over from other donors' samples. The CDR3 sequence is CSARDQGLAGGAMDEQFF.